The subject of this entry is one T cell receptor beta chain. Its antigen is still unknown. Blood PBMC samples: pre-vaccination, two weeks post third vaccination, and at tumor progression. The data originate from a study of glioma-infiltrating T cells after dendritic cell vaccination. Study outcomes and limitations: Only a small number of patients had complete blood and tumor samples.

Amplification used 60 V beta primers and 13 J beta primers. The repertoire was sequenced with immunoSEQ multiplex PCR; TCRdb's copy has only in-frame clones and lacks some. This table has tens of thousands of clones, 80% to 90% appearing once. The TCR originated in a human donor with glioblastoma. The sequenced sample was blood, obtained before dendritic cell vaccination.

The CDR3 loop is CASSLWVGTGNYEQYF. In DNA form, the CDR3 reads TGCGCCAGCAGCTTGTGGGTTGGTACAGGGAACTACGAGCAGTACTTC. The chain recombines TRBV5-1 with TRBJ2-7; D may be TRBD1 (6 bases). The CDR3 contains 16 residues. Germline V gives CDR1 SGHRS, CDR2 YFSETQ. Trimming removed 1 base at V and 3 bases at J, with 17 bases between. The complete variable domain, with remaining parts taken from reference TRBV5-1 and TRBJ2-7, reads KAGVTQTPRYLIKTRGQQVTLSCSPISGHRSVSWYQQTPGQGLQFLFEYFSETQRNKGNFPGRFSGRQFSNSRSEMNVSTLELGDSALYLCASSLWVGTGNYEQYFGPGTRLTVT.